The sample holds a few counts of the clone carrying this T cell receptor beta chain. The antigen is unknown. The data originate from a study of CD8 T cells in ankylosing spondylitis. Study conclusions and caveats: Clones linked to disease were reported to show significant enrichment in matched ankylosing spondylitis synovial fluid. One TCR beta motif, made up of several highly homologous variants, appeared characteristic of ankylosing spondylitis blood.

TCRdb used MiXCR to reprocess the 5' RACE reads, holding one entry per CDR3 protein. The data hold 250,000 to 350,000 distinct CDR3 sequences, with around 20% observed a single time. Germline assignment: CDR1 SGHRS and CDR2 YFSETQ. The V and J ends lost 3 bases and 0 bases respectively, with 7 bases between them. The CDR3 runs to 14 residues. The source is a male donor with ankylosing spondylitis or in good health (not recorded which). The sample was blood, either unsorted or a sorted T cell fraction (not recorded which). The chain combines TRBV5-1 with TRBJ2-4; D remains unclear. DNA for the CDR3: TGCGCCAGCAGCTCGGACGGAGCCAAAAACATTCAGTACTTC. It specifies CASSSDGAKNIQYF.